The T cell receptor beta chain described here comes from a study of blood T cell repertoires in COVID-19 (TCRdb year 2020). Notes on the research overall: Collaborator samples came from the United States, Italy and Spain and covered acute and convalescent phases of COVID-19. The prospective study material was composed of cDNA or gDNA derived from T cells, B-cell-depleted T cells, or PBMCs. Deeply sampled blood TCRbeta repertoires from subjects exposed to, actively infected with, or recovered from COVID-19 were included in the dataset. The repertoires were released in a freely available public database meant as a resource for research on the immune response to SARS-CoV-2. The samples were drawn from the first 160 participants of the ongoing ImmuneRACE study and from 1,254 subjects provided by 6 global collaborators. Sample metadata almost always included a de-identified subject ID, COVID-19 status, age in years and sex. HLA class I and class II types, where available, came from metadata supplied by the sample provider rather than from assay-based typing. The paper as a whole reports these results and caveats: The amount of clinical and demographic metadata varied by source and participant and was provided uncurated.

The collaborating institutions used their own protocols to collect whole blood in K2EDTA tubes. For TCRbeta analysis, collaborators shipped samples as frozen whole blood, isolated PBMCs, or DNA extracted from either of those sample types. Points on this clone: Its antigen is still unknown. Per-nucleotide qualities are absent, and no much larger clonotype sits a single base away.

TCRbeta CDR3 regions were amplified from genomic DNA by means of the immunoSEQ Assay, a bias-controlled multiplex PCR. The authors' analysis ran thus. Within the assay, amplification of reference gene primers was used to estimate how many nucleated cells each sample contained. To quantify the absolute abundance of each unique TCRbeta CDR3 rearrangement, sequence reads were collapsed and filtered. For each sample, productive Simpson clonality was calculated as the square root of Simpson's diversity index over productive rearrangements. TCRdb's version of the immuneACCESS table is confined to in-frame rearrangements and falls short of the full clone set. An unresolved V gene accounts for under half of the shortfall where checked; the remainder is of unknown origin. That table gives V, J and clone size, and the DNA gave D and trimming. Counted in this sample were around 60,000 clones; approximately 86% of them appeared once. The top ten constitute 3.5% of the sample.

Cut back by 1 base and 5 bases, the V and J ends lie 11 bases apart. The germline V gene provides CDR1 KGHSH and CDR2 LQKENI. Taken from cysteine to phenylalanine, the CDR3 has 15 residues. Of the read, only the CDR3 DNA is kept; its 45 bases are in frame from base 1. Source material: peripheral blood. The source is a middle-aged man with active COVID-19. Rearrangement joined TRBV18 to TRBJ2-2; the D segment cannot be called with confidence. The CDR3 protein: CASSPRPPGTGELFF. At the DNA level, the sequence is TGTGCCAGCTCACCACGCCCTCCCGGGACCGGGGAGCTGTTTTTT.